Ten or more counts support the clone carrying this T cell receptor beta chain. Its antigen is unidentified. These data belong to a study of breast tumors, draining lymph nodes, adjacent tissues. Overall study results and limits: Findings are consistent with lymph node origin and intratumoral expansion of most tumor T cells. Tumor T cell lymph node origin was a supported hypothesis, not proven. Tumors had less TCR diversity than lymph nodes, more than nontumor tissue. Compared with basal-like, luminal-like tumors shared significantly more repertoire with nontumor tissue.

In germline, CDR1 is MGHRA, CDR2 YSYEKL. Deletions cut 7 bases from V and 5 bases from J, with 24 bases between. CDR3 size: 18 residues. TCRdb called the multiplex PCR reads again in MiXCR, with one record for every CDR3 protein. The data show about 130,000 distinct CDR3 sequences, with 20% to 25% seen just once and about 2.2% held by the top ten. Breast cancer patients provided tissue from their axillary draining lymph nodes. This TCR came from a female donor with breast cancer. Some clones in this sample may be carry-over from other donors' samples. The V gene is TRBV4-1, the J gene TRBJ1-6; D gene unclear. Sequencing was carried out using axillary lymph node tissue. In DNA, the CDR3 is TGCGCCAGCACCCTAACATACCCACCCCCGGACGATAATTCACCCCTCCACTTT. Encoded protein: CASTLTYPPPDDNSPLHF.